The 18 T cell receptor beta chains in this list originate from one sample, sequenced in a study of blood T cells in healthy people across ages. Primers used in a second PCR of about 7 to 11 cycles were a sample-barcoded 5' primer and a J-beta primer mix. TCRdb re-analysed the 5' RACE reads in MiXCR, keeping a single row per CDR3 protein. Here the sample spans approximately 690,000 distinct CDR3 sequences, 58% being singletons. What was sequenced was blood. The receptors originated from a man in his 60s in good health.

V is TRBV2 and J is TRBJ2-7; D perhaps matches TRBD1 (5 bases). The V and J ends lost 2 bases and 2 bases respectively, with 13 bases between them. Germline values: CDR1 SNHLY, CDR2 FYNNEI. The CDR3 consists of 15 residues. In nucleotides, the CDR3 is TGTGCCAGCAGTGAAAGGTCAGGGCTACCCTACGAGCAGTACTTC. It codes for CASSERSGLPYEQYF.

This chain links TRBV28 with TRBJ2-7; 7 bases map to TRBD1. Trimming took 6 bases from V and 1 from J; bases not matched to a gene: 6. The CDR3 runs to 14 residues. Per germline, CDR1 MDHEN and CDR2 SYDVKM. CDR3 bases: TGTGCCAGCAGGTCGGGACAGCCTTCCTACGAGCAGTACTTC. Its translation: CASRSGQPSYEQYF.

The chain is built from TRBV12-3 or TRBV12-4 and TRBJ2-3; possibly TRBD1 or TRBD2 for D (5 bases each). This CDR3 is 15 amino acids long. The V end lost 4 bases, the J end lost 0 bases, and 11 bases lay between the germline ends. Here the CDR3 reads CASSWDGLSTDTQYF. The CDR3 region has the DNA TGTGCCAGCAGTTGGGACGGTTTAAGCACAGATACGCAGTATTTT.

This clonotype was observed a few times. The chain is built from TRBV28 and TRBJ1-2; the match to TRBD1 covers 7 bases. This CDR3 has 14 amino acids. The junction had 10 bases not matched to a gene; V was cut back by 8 bases and J by 4 bases. CDR1 is MDHEN, CDR2 SYDVKM, per germline. The CDR3 is CASAPGTDVYGYTF. The CDR3 nucleotides read TGTGCCAGCGCCCCCGGGACAGACGTCTATGGCTACACCTTC.

The chain joins TRBV21-1 to TRBJ1-2. TRBV21-1 is shown as a pseudogene. This CDR3 contains 13 residues. The CDR3 reads CASSNAGHYGYTF. CDR3 sequence (DNA): TGTGCCAGCAGCAACGCAGGGCACTATGGCTACACCTTC.

This clonotype was seen only a few times. The genes are TRBV4-1 and TRBJ2-7; 14 bases align to TRBD2. The better agreement between TRBJ2-5 and the DNA end casts doubt on the J call. In germline, CDR1 is MGHRA, CDR2 YSYEKL. The CDR3 is 16 residues long. CDR3 DNA: TGCGCCAGCAGCCCTAGACTAGCGGGGGGGAAAGAGACCCAGTACTTC. Its protein is CASSPRLAGGKETQYF.

The count of this clonotype is one. V gene TRBV3-1 combines with J gene TRBJ2-7, with TRBD2 matching over 7 bases. This CDR3 is 14 amino acids long. The germline CDR1 and CDR2 sequences are LGHDT and YNNKEL (reference sequence). J was trimmed by 11 bases and V by 0 bases; bases with no gene match: 10. CDR3 sequence (DNA): TGTGCCAGCAGCCAAGATTCCGCCGGACGGGGGGAGTACTTC. Its protein product is CASSQDSAGRGEYF.

The V call is TRBV7-9, the J call TRBJ2-3; no definite D call. Deletions cut 5 bases from V and 2 bases from J, with 11 bases between. Looked up from germline, CDR1 is SEHNR and CDR2 is FQNEAQ (reference sequence). This CDR3 has 14 residues. CDR3 residues: CASSPPHVTDTQYF. The CDR3 region has the DNA TGTGCCAGCAGCCCCCCCCATGTCACAGATACGCAGTATTTT.

The J gene is TRBJ1-1, the V gene TRBV6-1; TRBD1 might be the D (6 bases). The germline V gene has CDR1 MNHNS and CDR2 SASEGT. The length of the CDR3 is 14 residues. V lost 3 bases to trimming and J lost 5 bases, with 13 bases between them. CDR3: CASSETGGSTEAFF. For the CDR3, the DNA is TGTGCCAGCAGTGAGACAGGAGGTAGTACTGAAGCTTTCTTT.

The chain joins TRBV4-3 to TRBJ2-7; TRBD2 is a possible D gene (5 bases). CDR3 size: 13 residues. The V and J ends lost 0 bases and 9 bases respectively, with 12 bases between them. Germline-derived CDR1 and CDR2 are LGHNA and YSLEER. This CDR3 is CASSQDVGMWQYF. CDR3 sequence (DNA): TGCGCCAGCAGCCAAGATGTCGGGATGTGGCAGTACTTC.

This sequence joins TRBV2 and TRBJ2-1; D not certain. The V and J ends lost 8 bases and 7 bases respectively, with 18 bases between them. Germline loops: CDR1 SNHLY, CDR2 FYNNEI. The CDR3 contains 14 residues. The CDR3: CASAPSRPRNEQFF. The DNA for the CDR3 is TGTGCCAGCGCGCCGAGCAGGCCGAGGAATGAGCAGTTCTTC.

This clonotype was detected only a few times. This chain joins TRBV7-9 and TRBJ2-5; possibly TRBD2 for D (7 bases). Germline assignment: CDR1 SEHNR and CDR2 FQNEAQ (reference sequence). Trimming removed 5 bases from V and 5 bases from J, with 15 bases in between. CDR3 length equals 14 residues. The CDR3 loop is CASSTRTAGETQYF. CDR3 nucleotides: TGTGCCAGCAGCACCCGGACAGCGGGGGAGACCCAGTACTTC.

A few counts support this clonotype. The CDR3 DNA sequence: TGCGCCAGCAGCCCTTGGACAGGCGACAATGAGCAGTTCTTC. Encoded protein: CASSPWTGDNEQFF. The J gene is TRBJ2-1, the V gene TRBV5-1; 7 positions match TRBD1. Germline V gene sequence: CDR1 SGHRS, CDR2 YFSETQ. V lost 4 bases and J lost 5; bases outside the gene matches: 6. The CDR3 is made up of 14 amino acids.

This chain uses TRBV9 with TRBJ2-1; TRBD2 aligns across 11 bases. This CDR3 has 17 residues. J gave up 4 bases and V 1 base, and 7 bases lay outside the gene matches. Germline V lookup: CDR1 SGDLS, CDR2 YYNGEE. CDR3 bases: TGTGCCAGCAGCGTAACCGGACTAGCGGGTGGTTACAATGAGCAGTTCTTC. This encodes CASSVTGLAGGYNEQFF.

This clonotype was observed a single time. CDR3 coding DNA: TGCGCCAGCAGCCGCCAGGGTGGGGATCAGCCCCAGCATTTT. Translation gives CASSRQGGDQPQHF. V gene TRBV4-1 combines with J gene TRBJ1-5, with D possibly being TRBD1 (5 bases). This CDR3 comprises 14 residues. V was clipped by 4 bases and J by 5 bases, with 12 bases between them. Germline V gene data show CDR1 as MGHRA and CDR2 as YSYEKL.

A note on this clonotype: This CDR3 is missing its conserved last phenylalanine or tryptophan, likely due to a read error. It is unclear where the CDR3 begins or ends on the DNA, so no DNA is shown, and the CDR3 is as TCRdb lists it. The chain combines TRBV6-6 with TRBJ2-3. The CDR3 contains 10 residues when both ends are counted. Germline loops: CDR1 MNHNY, CDR2 SVGAGI (reference sequence). CDR3 in amino acids: CASRGSALYY.

A few counts support this clonotype. The chain recombines TRBV28 with TRBJ2-7; TRBD1 matches 8 bases. Per germline, CDR1 MDHEN and CDR2 SYDVKM. CDR3 length equals 19 residues. Trimming removed 3 bases from V and 0 bases from J; junction bases left unmatched: 16. As DNA, the CDR3 is TGTGCCAGCAGTTTCGGGCTGGGGACAGGTGATGCCCGCTCCTACGAGCAGTACTTC. It encodes CASSFGLGTGDARSYEQYF.

This chain joins TRBV28 and TRBJ2-5; a weak D match, TRBD2 (5 bases). V was cut by 5 bases and J by 2 bases, with 24 bases left in between. The CDR3 contains 18 residues. The V gene's germline CDR1 is MDHEN and CDR2 SYDVKM. The CDR3 protein is CASSRPPRRLRVQETQYF. CDR3 DNA: TGTGCCAGCAGTCGACCCCCTCGTCGTTTGAGGGTTCAAGAGACCCAGTACTTC. Based on the CDR3 plus reference TRBV28 and TRBJ2-5, the full variable domain is DVKVTQSSRYLVKRTGEKVFLECVQDMDHENMFWYRQDPGLGLRLIYFSYDVKMKEKGDIPEGYSVSREKKERFSLILESASTNQTSMYLCASSRPPRRLRVQETQYFGPGTRLLVL.